The sample holds a few counts of the clone carrying this T cell receptor (beta chain). Its cognate antigen is unknown. These data are taken from a study of beta chain features in type 1 diabetes. Study-wide context: Patients were similar to healthy donors in age and gender (as well as in cell yields).

Of the isolated RNA, all was reverse transcribed, and so the sequenced material was expressed TCRB transcripts. Clones were sequenced by immunoSEQ multiplex PCR, and TCRdb holds only the in-frame ones, with some missing. The profile shows around 300,000 clones, approximately 11% of them singletons. The CDR3 contains 14 residues. CDR1 and CDR2 (germline): SGDLS, YYNGEE. After removal of 5 bases from V and 4 bases from J, the junction contained 5 bases not matched to a gene. Regarding the study as a whole: TCRB repertoires of naive, central memory and Treg cells appeared more similar among patients than among healthy donors. For Type 1 diabetes patients, all four CD4+ subsets carried TCRB CDR3s that were moderately but significantly shorter. PCR may have favored shorter templates equally in patients and controls.

The chain couples TRBV9 to TRBJ1-3; 8 bases are a match to TRBD1. The TCR comes from a woman aged 25 to 39 in good health. Sequenced sample: naive CD4+ T cells from blood. In nucleotides, the CDR3 is TGTGCCAGCAGGAGGGGGACAGGAGGAAACACCATATATTTT. Amino acids: CASRRGTGGNTIYF.